This is a list of T cell receptor beta chains from one sample in a study of blood T cell repertoires in COVID-19. Produced via immunoSEQ multiplex PCR; TCRdb's table is partial and in-frame only. The sample lists some 93,000 clones; about 85% were seen once. The sample was peripheral blood. The receptor set was obtained from a man between 60 and 70 years old with acute or convalescent COVID-19. CDR3s include the opening cysteine and the closing phenylalanine or tryptophan. D genes are given only for firm matches. Size is stated for part of the rows, as once, few or many counts, or as a class when the clone is expanded.

D gene: TRBD1
clone size: once
V gene: TRBV7-9
CDR3 protein: CASSPPGQGANGSPLHF

D gene: TRBD2
clone size: -
V gene: TRBV5-1
CDR3 protein: CASSRGPSGGIGYEQYF

D gene: -
clone size: -
V gene: TRBV6-5
CDR3 protein: CASSSPGRSPDTQYF

D gene: -
clone size: -
V gene: TRBV5-1
CDR3 protein: CASSLDPTGELFF

D gene: -
clone size: -
V gene: TRBV5-4
CDR3 protein: CASSLEWAAGNEQFF

D gene: -
clone size: few
V gene: TRBV29-1
CDR3 protein: CSVGGTANSPITDTQYF

D gene: TRBD1
clone size: -
V gene: TRBV7-9
CDR3 protein: CASSSQGELYGYTF

D gene: -
clone size: -
V gene: TRBV5-1
CDR3 protein: CASSLAGSRGGGELFF

D gene: -
clone size: -
V gene: TRBV5-1
CDR3 protein: CASSLGQNYNEQFF

D gene: -
clone size: -
V gene: TRBV21-1
CDR3 protein: CASSKGQGSSGNTIYF

D gene: -
clone size: -
V gene: TRBV5-6
CDR3 protein: CASSQTGDTNEKLFF

D gene: -
clone size: -
V gene: TRBV11-2
CDR3 protein: CASSTLTGNTGELFF

D gene: -
clone size: -
V gene: TRBV30
CDR3 protein: CAWSLRTEAFF

D gene: TRBD2
clone size: -
V gene: TRBV12-5
CDR3 protein: CASAIGLAATDTQYF

D gene: TRBD2
clone size: -
V gene: TRBV20-1
CDR3 protein: CSAERESPRYF

D gene: TRBD1
clone size: -
V gene: TRBV3-1/TRBV3-2
CDR3 protein: CASSRGQGSYNEQFF

D gene: TRBD1
clone size: -
V gene: TRBV30
CDR3 protein: CAWSVQGALGYTF

D gene: TRBD2
clone size: once
V gene: TRBV6-5
CDR3 protein: CASGLAVSGANVLTF

D gene: TRBD2
clone size: -
V gene: TRBV2
CDR3 protein: CASSWGGGPAETQYF

D gene: TRBD2
clone size: once
V gene: TRBV6-5
CDR3 protein: CASNPSSGRLVEQFF

D gene: -
clone size: few
V gene: TRBV5-1
CDR3 protein: CASSLVEGDGYTF

D gene: TRBD2
clone size: -
V gene: TRBV3-1/TRBV3-2
CDR3 protein: CASSHFRAAGGDTQYF

D gene: TRBD2
clone size: -
V gene: TRBV7-2
CDR3 protein: CASSFRTSGSLGGELFF

D gene: -
clone size: -
V gene: TRBV21-1
CDR3 protein: CASSQLGGEQYF

D gene: TRBD1
clone size: once
V gene: TRBV19
CDR3 protein: CASSHLPGQGDYGYTF

D gene: -
clone size: -
V gene: TRBV11-3
CDR3 protein: CASSLSIRTPEQFF

D gene: TRBD2
clone size: -
V gene: TRBV6-6
CDR3 protein: CASSLGTSGQETQYF

D gene: TRBD2
clone size: -
V gene: TRBV5-5
CDR3 protein: CASSPGLAGSIYEQYF

D gene: -
clone size: -
V gene: TRBV5-1
CDR3 protein: CASSVDWSQETQYF

D gene: -
clone size: -
V gene: TRBV24-1
CDR3 protein: CATSAGNTEAFF

D gene: -
clone size: -
V gene: TRBV7-2
CDR3 protein: CASSLRTGGARSNVLTF

D gene: -
clone size: -
V gene: TRBV19
CDR3 protein: CASSTRPGIGTEAFF

D gene: TRBD1
clone size: -
V gene: TRBV9
CDR3 protein: CASSIAGGNEKLFF

D gene: TRBD1
clone size: -
V gene: TRBV15
CDR3 protein: CATSRAGQGARGYTF

D gene: -
clone size: -
V gene: TRBV6-5
CDR3 protein: CASRPNRDLPAFF

D gene: -
clone size: -
V gene: TRBV27
CDR3 protein: CASSLTALTGNTIYF

D gene: -
clone size: -
V gene: TRBV3-1/TRBV3-2
CDR3 protein: CASSRDRNNQPQHF

D gene: -
clone size: once
V gene: TRBV5-1
CDR3 protein: CASSLGQGHDTQYF

D gene: -
clone size: -
V gene: TRBV3-1/TRBV3-2
CDR3 protein: CASSQDAGSLSYEQYF

D gene: -
clone size: -
V gene: TRBV29-1
CDR3 protein: CSAGGRRETQYF

D gene: TRBD1
clone size: -
V gene: TRBV5-1
CDR3 protein: CASSWGTEETQYF

D gene: TRBD1
clone size: -
V gene: TRBV14
CDR3 protein: CASSQDPQGGSPLHF

D gene: -
clone size: -
V gene: TRBV12-2
CDR3 protein: CASRNLPGQGAAEAFF

D gene: TRBD1
clone size: -
V gene: TRBV11-3
CDR3 protein: CASSLGVGQGADEQYF

D gene: TRBD1
clone size: -
V gene: TRBV11-1
CDR3 protein: CASSWDRVSRRETQYF

D gene: -
clone size: once
V gene: TRBV14
CDR3 protein: CASSQVAGGIGYEQYF

D gene: -
clone size: -
V gene: TRBV7-6
CDR3 protein: CASSPAAGGNQPQHF

D gene: TRBD1
clone size: -
V gene: TRBV28
CDR3 protein: CASSSPGQLAGELFF

D gene: TRBD1
clone size: -
V gene: TRBV10-1
CDR3 protein: CARDRGLALGYGYTF

D gene: -
clone size: -
V gene: TRBV6-2/TRBV6-3
CDR3 protein: CASSFGRNYGYTF

D gene: -
clone size: -
V gene: TRBV7-2
CDR3 protein: CASSSPPSRGVSTDTQYF